This note documents a single T cell receptor beta chain sequence. Antigen: not known. CDR3 length: 15 amino acids. Trimming at V came to 2 bases and at J to 7 bases, leaving 8 bases not matched to a gene. Germline CDR1 and CDR2: SNHLY and FYNNEI. This record comes from a study of a mutant IDH1 vaccine in newly diagnosed glioma. Stated time point: week 5, during vaccination. Each dose of the vaccine consisted of 300 ug of mutant IDH1 20-mer peptide, with topical imiquimod. The assay was immunoSEQ multiplex PCR, and TCRdb's table has in-frame clones only and misses some. The sample includes just under 80,000 clones, around nine tenths of them seen just once.

Sequenced here: PBMCs, sampled from a glioma patient whose treatment included an IDH1 peptide vaccine. This TCR was sampled from a woman aged 45 to 65 with glioma. The V call is TRBV2, the J call TRBJ1-2, with 9 bases identical to TRBD1. The DNA for the CDR3 is TGTGCCAGCAGTGAACGGACAGGGGAGTCGGGTGGCTACACCTTC. This sequence encodes CASSERTGESGGYTF.